This T cell receptor beta chain was recorded in a study of blood T cell repertoires in COVID-19. Overall study: Samples taken during acute and convalescent COVID-19 were collected in the United States, Italy and Spain. Sample material is recorded as cDNA or gDNA derived from T cells, B-cell-depleted T cells, or PBMCs.

The count of this clone is one. Authors' analysis steps: For nucleated cells, counts were estimated from reference gene primer amplification. Libraries were prepared by immunoSEQ multiplex PCR; TCRdb keeps only in-frame clonotypes and omits some of them. V, J and clone size are taken as reported in that table, and D and trimming were inferred from the DNA itself. The profile covers under 250,000 clones, with roughly 86% appearing a single time and 12% taken by the ten largest. CDR1 and CDR2 from the germline V gene are MNHEY and SVGAGI. The trim removed 2 bases at V and 9 bases at J, leaving 4 bases unmatched. The CDR3 consists of 12 residues.

The genes are TRBV6-5 and TRBJ2-7; 7 bases are a match to TRBD1. Sequencing was done on a sample of peripheral blood. The source is a man older than 75 with acute or convalescent COVID-19. CDR3 sequence reads: CASSYTGVRQYF. In nucleotides, the CDR3 is TGTGCCAGCAGTTACACAGGGGTTAGGCAGTACTTC.